This T cell receptor (beta chain) was documented in a study of blood T cell repertoires in COVID-19. Turning to the study itself: The United States, Italy and Spain supplied acute and convalescent COVID-19 samples.

The CDR3 contains 14 residues. V lost 4 bases, J lost 3 bases, and 13 bases lay in between. The V gene's germline CDR1 is LGHNA and CDR2 YNFKEQ. The repertoire was sequenced with immunoSEQ multiplex PCR; TCRdb's copy has only in-frame clones and lacks some. The sample has approximately 150,000 clones; around four fifths are singletons. This chain links TRBV4-2 with TRBJ2-7, with D possibly matching TRBD2 (6 bases). The source of this sequence is a human donor in a cohort sampled during active COVID-19. The source material was peripheral blood. CDR3 nucleotides: TGTGCCAGCAGCCCACTCACGGAGGGCTACGAGCAGTACGTC. This sequence encodes CASSPLTEGYEQYV.